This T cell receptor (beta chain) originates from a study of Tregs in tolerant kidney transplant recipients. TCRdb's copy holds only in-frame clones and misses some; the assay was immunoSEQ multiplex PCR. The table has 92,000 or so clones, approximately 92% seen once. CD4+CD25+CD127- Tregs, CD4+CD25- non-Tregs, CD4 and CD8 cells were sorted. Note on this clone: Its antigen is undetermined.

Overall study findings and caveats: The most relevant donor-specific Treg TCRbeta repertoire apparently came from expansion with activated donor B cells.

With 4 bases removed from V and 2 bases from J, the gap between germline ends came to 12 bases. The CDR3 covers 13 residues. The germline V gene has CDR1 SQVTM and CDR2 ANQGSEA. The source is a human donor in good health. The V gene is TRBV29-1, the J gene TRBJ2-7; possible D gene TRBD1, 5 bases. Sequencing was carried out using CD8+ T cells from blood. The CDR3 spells CSVAGKNTYEQYF. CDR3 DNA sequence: TGCAGCGTTGCAGGGAAAAACACCTACGAGCAGTACTTC.